Below, one TCR beta chain is given with its context. This entry comes from a study of CD8 T cells in Susac syndrome. TEMRA cells were FACS-enriched and CD8+ and CD4+ T cells negatively isolated. The CDR3 is 14 residues long. Trimming left V 6 bases short and J 3 bases short, with 12 bases between. Random hexamers primed reverse transcription of roughly 0.5 to 1 ug RNA. Using its own MiXCR run on the immunoSEQ multiplex PCR reads, TCRdb lists one record per CDR3 protein. The data contain 120,000 or so distinct CDR3 sequences, more than 90% of them singletons. This sequence joins TRBV12-3 or TRBV12-4 and TRBJ1-5; D unresolved. The sequence came from a human donor with Susac syndrome. Sequencing input: CD8+ T cells from PBMCs. This CDR3 is CASRPEGVNQPQHF. The CDR3, as DNA: TGTGCCAGCAGACCAGAGGGAGTCAATCAGCCCCAGCATTTT.